Described below is a single TCR beta chain sequence and its context. This specimen comes from a study of cytomegalovirus exposure and HLA in healthy donors. The CDR3 consists of 14 residues. Germline CDR1 and CDR2: LGHNA and YNFKEQ. Trimming cost V 6 bases and J 0 bases, with 11 bases left between them. The PCR made use of 60 Vbeta and 13 Jbeta primers. Repertoires were generated with immunoSEQ multiplex PCR, while TCRdb's copy carries only in-frame clones and drops some. The repertoire holds around 100,000 clones, with 75% to 85% as singletons. This chain connects TRBV4-2 to TRBJ1-1; D is perhaps TRBD1 (6 bases). The sequence came from a woman aged 18-29 years in good health and CMV-seropositive. The sample consisted of PBMCs. The CDR3 spells CASRPTGLNTEAFF. DNA for the CDR3: TGTGCCAGCAGGCCGACAGGCCTGAACACTGAAGCTTTCTTT.